This TCR beta chain was observed in a study of monozygotic twins with inflammatory bowel disease. Study-wide points: Patients received differing immunosuppressive treatments, which may have added variability to their repertoires. Findings did not support one strong IBD-associated signal or clonotype. Fewer shared clonotypes with others were found in IBD patients than in healthy twins, especially with disease activity.

After re-calling the 5' RACE reads, TCRdb lists one entry per CDR3 protein, DNA absent. Recorded for this sample: some 210,000 distinct CDR3 sequences. The authors isolated total RNA from whole blood without sorting T cells. The CDR3 consists of 13 residues. Germline assignment: CDR1 DFQATT and CDR2 SNEGSKA (reference sequence). Of note for this clonotype: Its cognate antigen is unknown.

The sequence came from a human donor with ulcerative colitis or Crohn's disease, or a healthy co-twin of an affected twin (not recorded which). Sequenced material: blood. J is TRBJ1-5 and V is TRBV20-1; TCRdb designates TRBD1, a call that cannot be tested without DNA. CDR3 in amino acids: CSARGRVYQPQHF.